This TCR beta chain was documented in a study of human T cells and chemical hapten exposure. As for time point: healthy volunteer bleed at 6 weeks. Total RNA came from unfractionated whole blood. Trimming removed 4 bases from V and 1 base from J; junction bases left unmatched: 9. The CDR3 is 16 residues long. Germline V lookup: CDR1 SGDLS, CDR2 YYNGEE. TCRdb re-analysed the RACE reads in MiXCR, keeping a single row per CDR3 protein. The repertoire consists of 40,000 to 45,000 distinct CDR3 sequences, with 3.7% occurring once and the leading ten covering 5.6%. The chain employs TRBV9 and TRBJ1-1; 8 nucleotides line up with TRBD1. The sample taken for sequencing was whole blood. The receptor was derived from a human donor in good health. Some clones in this sample may be carry-over from other donors' samples. This CDR3 reads CASSPLTGTGNTEAFF. The CDR3 nucleotides are TGTGCCAGCAGCCCACTCACCGGGACAGGGAACACTGAAGCTTTCTTT.